The 22 T cell receptor beta chains in this list originate from one sample, sequenced in a study of blood T cell repertoires in COVID-19. Only in-frame clones appear in the TCRdb table, and some are missing; sequencing was by immunoSEQ multiplex PCR. The sample shows about 400,000 clones, more than 85% of them seen only once. Material: PBMCs or T cells enriched from blood (not recorded which). The receptor set was obtained from a woman in her 30s who had recovered from COVID-19.

The chain carries TRBV5-4 and TRBJ2-2; D is undetermined. Trimming shortened V by 2 bases and J by 4 bases, and 12 bases separated the two germline ends. The CDR3 consists of 15 residues. Per the germline V gene, CDR1 is SGHNT and CDR2 is YYREEE (reference sequence). The CDR3 sequence is CASSLSFPGTGELFF. The CDR3 region has the DNA TGTGCCAGCAGCTTAAGTTTCCCCGGCACCGGGGAGCTGTTTTTT.

This chain uses TRBV19 with TRBJ2-1, with D possibly TRBD1 on 5 matching bases. CDR3 length: 15 residues. CDR1 is LNHDA and CDR2 is SQIVND in the germline V gene (reference sequence). V lost 0 bases and J lost 6, with 12 bases in between. The CDR3 nucleotides read TGTGCCAGTAGTATAGATGCAGGGTGGGGCAATGAGCAGTTCTTC. Its protein is CASSIDAGWGNEQFF.

V is TRBV6-5 and J is TRBJ1-2, with TRBD1 as a possible D gene (6 bases). Trimming left V 6 bases short and J 0 bases short, with 11 bases between. The CDR3 spans 14 residues. Germline V CDR1 and CDR2: MNHEY, SVGAGI. Here the CDR3 DNA reads TGTGCCAGCAGACCTACAGGGTCTAACTATGGCTACACCTTC. It is translated as CASRPTGSNYGYTF.

The chain links TRBV30 to TRBJ2-4, with TRBD1 matching 7 bases. Trimming removed 1 base from V and 9 bases from J; junction bases left unmatched: 9. The CDR3 covers 14 residues. Germline lookup yields CDR1 GTSNPN and CDR2 SVGIG (reference sequence). The chain's CDR3 is CAWSGPLDRSIQYF. The CDR3 region has the DNA TGTGCCTGGAGTGGCCCCTTGGACAGGTCCATTCAGTACTTC.

This clone was recorded only once. The same CDR3 is also encoded by other DNA sequences in this sample. The V gene is TRBV5-1, the J gene TRBJ1-1; TRBD1 matches 9 bases. The CDR3 has 15 amino acids. Trimming at V came to 4 bases and at J to 0 bases, leaving 4 bases not matched to a gene. Germline V lookup: CDR1 SGHRS, CDR2 YFSETQ. CDR3 sequence reads: CASSTGQGMNTEAFF. DNA for the CDR3: TGCGCCAGCAGCACAGGACAGGGGATGAACACTGAAGCTTTCTTT.

V and J are TRBV27 and TRBJ1-5; 7 bases line up with TRBD1. This CDR3 has 18 residues. CDR1 is MNHEY and CDR2 is SMNVEV in the germline V gene (reference sequence). Trimming at V came to 5 bases and at J to 1 base, leaving 14 bases not matched to a gene. The CDR3 region is CASSPQQTGTLSNQPQHF. The CDR3 DNA reads TGTGCCAGCAGTCCCCAACAGACAGGGACCCTGAGCAATCAGCCCCAGCATTTT.

J is TRBJ1-1 and V is TRBV4-1; D uncertain. Per the germline V gene, CDR1 is MGHRA and CDR2 is YSYEKL. This CDR3 has 15 amino acids. Deletions cut 1 base from V and 1 base from J, with 10 bases between. CDR3 amino acids: CASSQGWAPNTEAFF. Here the CDR3 DNA reads TGCGCCAGCAGCCAAGGTTGGGCCCCGAACACTGAAGCTTTCTTT.

This chain uses TRBV24-1 with TRBJ2-2; TRBD1 aligns across 8 bases. The CDR3 runs 15 residues. The ends lost 7 bases at V and 6 bases at J; junction bases unmatched: 9. Germline V lookup: CDR1 KGHDR, CDR2 SFDVKD. The CDR3 DNA sequence: TGTGCCACCAGAAATTCAGGGGGCCGGGCCGGGGAGCTGTTTTTT. Amino acids: CATRNSGGRAGELFF.

This chain uses TRBV27 with TRBJ2-1, with 11 nucleotides matching TRBD2. This CDR3 spans 15 amino acids. The V gene's germline CDR1 is MNHEY and CDR2 SMNVEV (reference sequence). The J segment lost 5 bases and the V segment lost 4 bases, leaving 4 bases of the junction unmatched. CDR3 sequence (DNA): TGTGCCAGCAGTTCCGGGACTAGCGGACACAATGAGCAGTTCTTC. The encoded protein is CASSSGTSGHNEQFF.

The chain is built from TRBV18 and TRBJ1-3; D is ambiguous. The V gene lost 0 bases and the J gene lost 2 bases, with 11 bases spanning the gap. This CDR3 is built from 16 residues. Germline V lookup: CDR1 KGHSH, CDR2 LQKENI. Here the CDR3 DNA reads TGTGCCAGCTCACCACCGGAGGCAGGTACTGGAAACACCATATATTTT. Its protein is CASSPPEAGTGNTIYF.

The gene calls are TRBV9 and TRBJ1-1; 8 bases agree with TRBD1. Germline V gives CDR1 SGDLS, CDR2 YYNGEE. Germline trimming cut 7 bases from V and 0 bases from J; bases unmatched to any gene: 11. The CDR3 runs to 16 residues. CDR3 DNA: TGTGCCAGCGGCTCAGGGGGCGGAACTATGAACACTGAAGCTTTCTTT. This gives the protein CASGSGGGTMNTEAFF. Drawing the rest from reference TRBV9 and TRBJ1-1, the complete variable domain is DSGVTQTPKHLITATGQRVTLRCSPRSGDLSVYWYQQSLDQGLQFLIQYYNGEERAKGNILERFSAQQFPDLHSELNLSSLELGDSALYFCASGSGGGTMNTEAFFGQGTRLTVV.

This chain links TRBV7-9 with TRBJ1-3; TRBD1 matches at 8 bases. Unmatched junction bases numbered 3, after V lost 5 bases and J lost 0 bases. CDR1 is SEHNR, CDR2 FQNEAQ, per germline (reference sequence). CDR3 length: 15 amino acids. CDR3 protein: CASSRQGNSGNTIYF. CDR3 bases: TGTGCCAGCAGCCGACAGGGGAACTCTGGAAACACCATATATTTT.

The CDR3 sequence is CSVEDLPGEQYF. CDR3 nucleotides: TGCAGCGTTGAAGATCTTCCGGGGGAGCAGTACTTC. The chain is built from TRBV29-1 and TRBJ2-7; perhaps TRBD2 as D (5 bases). This CDR3 contains 12 residues. Looked up from germline, CDR1 is SQVTM and CDR2 is ANQGSEA. Trimming left V 0 bases short and J 7 bases short, with 10 bases between.

CDR3: CASRLGQQDGYTF. The CDR3 DNA is TGTGCCAGCAGACTCGGACAGCAGGATGGCTACACCTTC. V gene TRBV6-4 combines with J gene TRBJ1-2, with a tentative D call TRBD1 (6 bases). The V end was cut by 6 bases, the J end by 6 bases, with 14 bases between. This CDR3 is built from 13 residues. Germline CDR1 reads MRHNA; CDR2 reads SNTAGT.

The chain is built from TRBV27 and TRBJ1-1; D unclear. Germline V CDR1 and CDR2: MNHEY, SMNVEV (reference sequence). The CDR3 extends over 14 amino acids. Trimming removed 8 bases from V and 1 base from J, with 14 bases in between. The chain's CDR3 is CASHVRGSNTEAFF. As DNA, the CDR3 is TGTGCCAGCCACGTGCGGGGATCGAACACTGAAGCTTTCTTT.

This chain joins TRBV28 and TRBJ1-2, with TRBD1 identical over 7 bases. The junction had 8 bases not matched to a gene; V was cut back by 2 bases and J by 8 bases. The CDR3 has 14 amino acids. Germline V gene data show CDR1 as MDHEN and CDR2 as SYDVKM. DNA for the CDR3: TGTGCCAGCAGTTTAGAAACAGGGGCTGGCGGCTACACCTTC. Translation: CASSLETGAGGYTF.

The chain combines TRBV2 with TRBJ2-3; 8 positions agree with TRBD1. This CDR3 is 15 amino acids long. V shed 3 bases and J 5 bases; nucleotides not matched to a gene: 7. Per the germline V gene, CDR1 is SNHLY and CDR2 is FYNNEI. The DNA of the CDR3 is TGTGCCAGCAGTGAGGTCCAGGGGGCGAAAGATACGCAGTATTTT. As protein: CASSEVQGAKDTQYF.

The chain recombines TRBV27 with TRBJ2-1; 7 bases line up with TRBD1. Trimming removed 7 bases from V and 2 bases from J; junction bases left unmatched: 5. CDR1 is MNHEY, CDR2 SMNVEV, per germline (reference sequence). This CDR3 is 14 amino acids long. The CDR3 sequence is CASTMDRTYNEQFF. The DNA of the CDR3 is TGTGCCAGCACCATGGACAGGACCTACAATGAGCAGTTCTTC.

V is TRBV3-1 (or the pseudogene TRBV3-2) and J is TRBJ1-4, with TRBD1 as a possible D gene (5 bases). The germline V gene encodes CDR1 LGHDT and CDR2 YNNKEL (reference sequence). The CDR3 runs to 15 residues. Trimming cost V 2 bases and J 6 bases, with 13 bases left between them. Written as DNA, the CDR3 is TGTGCCAGCAGCCAATTAGAAGGAGGGGATGAAAAACTGTTTTTT. Residues: CASSQLEGGDEKLFF.

This clone was detected once. The chain combines TRBV3-1 (or the pseudogene TRBV3-2) with TRBJ2-7, with TRBD1 matching 8 bases. The CDR3 loop spans 14 amino acids. V lost 5 bases to trimming and J lost 6 bases; unmatched junction nucleotides: 9. Germline V lookup: CDR1 LGHDT, CDR2 YNNKEL (reference sequence). The CDR3 is CASSLKQGAFEQYF. CDR3 coding DNA: TGTGCCAGCAGCTTAAAGCAGGGGGCTTTCGAGCAGTACTTC.

V usage is TRBV19 and J usage is TRBJ1-5, with TRBD1 identical over 8 bases. The germline gives CDR1 LNHDA, CDR2 SQIVND (reference sequence). CDR3 size: 17 residues. With V trimmed by 1 base and J by 7 bases, 12 bases remained unmatched. DNA for the CDR3: TGTGCCAGTAGTATAGTGGCCCGGACAGGGAACAGGCAGCCCCAGCATTTT. Its protein product is CASSIVARTGNRQPQHF.

This clone was recorded once. V gene TRBV9 combines with J gene TRBJ2-2; TRBD1 is a possible D gene (6 bases). This CDR3 contains 17 residues. Trimming took 4 bases from V and 5 from J, leaving 21 bases between them. Germline CDR1 SGDLS, CDR2 YYNGEE. The CDR3 nucleotides are TGTGCCAGCAGCCTACCTCCCGCAGGGGTGAGGACCGGGGAGCTGTTTTTT. As protein: CASSLPPAGVRTGELFF.